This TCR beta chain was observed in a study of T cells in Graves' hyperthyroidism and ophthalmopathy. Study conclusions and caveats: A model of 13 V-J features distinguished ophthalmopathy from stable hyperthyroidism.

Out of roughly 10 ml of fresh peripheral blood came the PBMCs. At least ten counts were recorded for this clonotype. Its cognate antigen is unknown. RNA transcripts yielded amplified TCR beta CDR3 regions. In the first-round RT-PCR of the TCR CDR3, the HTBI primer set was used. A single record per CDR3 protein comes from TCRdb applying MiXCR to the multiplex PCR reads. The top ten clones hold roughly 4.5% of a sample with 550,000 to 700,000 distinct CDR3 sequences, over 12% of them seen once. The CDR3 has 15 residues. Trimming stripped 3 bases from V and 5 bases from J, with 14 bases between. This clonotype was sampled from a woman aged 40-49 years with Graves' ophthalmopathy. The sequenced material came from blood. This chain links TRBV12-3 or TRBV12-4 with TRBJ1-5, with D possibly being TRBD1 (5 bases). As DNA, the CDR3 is TGTGCCAGCAGTTTGATGGGGGGGGGGGATCAGCCCCAGCATTTT. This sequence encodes CASSLMGGGDQPQHF.